This TCR beta chain is drawn from a study of CD8+ T cells in alopecia areata. Overall study findings and caveats: Only one nonresponder was present, which leaves the link between baseline CD8+ expansion and response uncertain.

In the case of this clone: Its target is not known.

Germline loops: CDR1 SQVTM, CDR2 ANQGSEA. The CDR3 consists of 12 residues. V was shortened by 3 bases and J by 3 bases, with 9 bases between the two germline ends. Treatment: oral pan-JAK inhibitor, 5-10 mg twice daily. Extracted RNA was reverse transcribed, and the resulting cDNA served as sequencing template. Some clones are missing from TCRdb's copy, which holds only in-frame ones; the method was immunoSEQ multiplex PCR. This table has about 190,000 clones, around 56% appearing once. The chain recombines TRBV29-1 with TRBJ2-7, with D uncertain. The material was CD4+ T cells sorted from blood, obtained at week 4, from a patient treated with tofacitinib. This sequence was found in a human donor with alopecia areata. CDR3 DNA: TGCAGCGTTGAGAAAGGGAACTACGAGCAGTACTTC. This codes for CSVEKGNYEQYF.